The 15 T cell receptor beta chains given below trace back to one sample, sequenced in a study of blood T cell repertoires in COVID-19. TCRdb's copy holds only in-frame clones and misses some; the assay was immunoSEQ multiplex PCR. The table shows around 250,000 clones, with about nine tenths occurring only once. The sample was PBMCs or T cells enriched from blood (not recorded which). These receptors came from a woman in her thirties or forties with acute COVID-19.

This chain joins TRBV5-4 and TRBJ2-3, with 10 bases identical to TRBD2. Trimming removed 0 bases from V and 2 bases from J; junction bases left unmatched: 6. In germline, CDR1 is SGHNT, CDR2 YYREEE (reference sequence). The CDR3 is 17 amino acids. Written as DNA, the CDR3 is TGTGCCAGCAGCTTGGATTTAGCGGGGGGAAACACAGATACGCAGTATTTT. It yields the protein CASSLDLAGGNTDTQYF.

This chain joins TRBV4-2 and TRBJ2-1; 11 positions match TRBD2. The CDR3 has 16 amino acids. The V gene's germline CDR1 is LGHNA and CDR2 YNFKEQ. V lost 2 bases to trimming and J lost 2 bases; unmatched junction nucleotides: 2. CDR3 protein: CASSQIAGGPYNEQFF. The CDR3 DNA follows: TGTGCCAGCAGCCAAATAGCGGGAGGGCCCTACAATGAGCAGTTCTTC.

The chain employs TRBV4-3 and TRBJ2-3; D not certain. CDR1 and CDR2 from the germline V gene are LGHNA and YSLEER. The CDR3 length is 13 residues. V was shortened by 0 bases and J by 5 bases, with 6 bases between the two germline ends. The CDR3 DNA reads TGCGCCAGCAGCCAAGATATCGGAGATACGCAGTATTTT. It specifies CASSQDIGDTQYF.

This chain connects TRBV27 to TRBJ2-7, with D possibly matching TRBD1 (6 bases). V lost 2 bases and J lost 0, with 14 bases in between. CDR3 size: 16 residues. CDR1 MNHEY and CDR2 SMNVEV come from the germline V gene (reference sequence). The CDR3 is CASSLSPGAYSYEQYF. The DNA for the CDR3 is TGTGCCAGCAGTTTAAGCCCAGGGGCTTACTCCTACGAGCAGTACTTC.

This clone came up a few times. The rearrangement joins TRBV7-8 to TRBJ1-6, with D possibly TRBD1 on 5 matching bases. This CDR3 comprises 15 residues. In germline, CDR1 is SGHVS, CDR2 FQNEAQ. V was clipped by 4 bases and J by 9 bases, with 16 bases between them. The CDR3 region has the DNA TGTGCCAGCAGCTACGGGTTTGATGGGGCTTCACCCCTCCACTTT. Encoded protein: CASSYGFDGASPLHF. Full variable domain (outside the CDR3, taken from reference TRBV7-8 and TRBJ1-6): GAGVSQSPRYKVAKRGQDVALRCDPISGHVSLFWYQQALGQGPEFLTYFQNEAQLDKSGLPSDRFFAERPEGSVSTLKIQRTQQEDSAVYLCASSYGFDGASPLHFGNGTRLTVT.

The chain uses TRBV2 and TRBJ2-1; TRBD1 matches 9 bases. The CDR3 is 15 amino acids. V shed 2 bases and J 7 bases; nucleotides not matched to a gene: 6. Germline-derived CDR1 and CDR2 are SNHLY and FYNNEI. CDR3 nucleotides: TGTGCCAGCAGTGAAACGGGGACAGGGAGGAATGAGCAGTTCTTC. It encodes CASSETGTGRNEQFF.

The count of this clone is one. The chain joins TRBV5-1 to TRBJ2-7; 7 nucleotides line up with TRBD2. This CDR3 contains 14 residues. CDR1 is SGHRS, CDR2 YFSETQ, per germline. Trimming cost V 1 base and J 4 bases; bases outside gene matches: 5. CDR3 nucleotide sequence: TGCGCCAGCAGCTTGAACGCGGGAGCTTACGAGCAGTACTTC. Its protein is CASSLNAGAYEQYF.

The chain carries TRBV10-3 and TRBJ1-1; D is ambiguous. Germline-derived CDR1 and CDR2 are ENHRY and SYGVKD. The CDR3 is made up of 15 amino acids. With 2 bases removed from V and 1 base from J, the gap between germline ends came to 11 bases. The CDR3 here is CAISEKWAGNTEAFF. CDR3 DNA: TGTGCCATCAGTGAGAAATGGGCGGGGAACACTGAAGCTTTCTTT.

The rearrangement joins TRBV19 to TRBJ1-1, with D possibly being TRBD1 (6 bases). The CDR3 sequence is 14 residues long. Looked up from germline, CDR1 is LNHDA and CDR2 is SQIVND (reference sequence). The V end lost 1 base, the J end lost 3 bases, and 9 bases lay between the germline ends. The CDR3 DNA reads TGTGCCAGTAGTATAGCAGGGGCGGACACTGAAGCTTTCTTT. It translates to CASSIAGADTEAFF.

The chain combines TRBV6-5 with TRBJ2-1; D possibly corresponds to TRBD2 (6 bases). The CDR3 length is 15 residues. Trimming left V 6 bases short and J 4 bases short, with 16 bases between. Germline V gene data show CDR1 as MNHEY and CDR2 as SVGAGI. CDR3 coding DNA: TGTGCCAGCAGCCACCTCCGGGACTTGTACAATGAGCAGTTCTTC. Amino acid sequence: CASSHLRDLYNEQFF.

The gene calls are TRBV13 and TRBJ1-4, with 8 bases lining up with TRBD1. Germline CDR1 and CDR2: PRHDT and FYEKMQ (reference sequence). CDR3 length: 15 residues. V was clipped by 1 base and J by 7 bases; unmatched bases: 5. The chain's CDR3 is CASSLDGQGGEKLFF. Here the CDR3 DNA reads TGTGCCAGCAGCTTAGACGGACAGGGTGGTGAAAAACTGTTTTTT.

This chain uses TRBV4-2 with TRBJ2-1, with D perhaps matching TRBD2 (5 bases). CDR1 is LGHNA and CDR2 is YNFKEQ in the germline V gene. This CDR3 region has 15 residues. The V and J ends lost 0 bases and 4 bases respectively, with 10 bases between them. CDR3 residues: CASSQDERIYNEQFF. The CDR3 DNA reads as TGTGCCAGCAGCCAAGATGAGCGGATATACAATGAGCAGTTCTTC.

This sequence joins TRBV6-6 and TRBJ2-2; 9 nucleotides align to TRBD1. The CDR3 is 15 amino acids. V lost 8 bases and J lost 4; bases outside the gene matches: 8. CDR1 MNHNY and CDR2 SVGAGI come from the germline V gene (reference sequence). CDR3 DNA: TGTGCCAGCGGACCAACAGGGGGCATCACCGGGGAGCTGTTTTTT. Translating it yields CASGPTGGITGELFF.

V is TRBV27 and J is TRBJ2-1; no definite D call. CDR1 is MNHEY, CDR2 SMNVEV, per germline (reference sequence). V was pared by 0 bases and J by 2 bases, with 8 bases between. The CDR3 is 15 amino acids. DNA for the CDR3: TGTGCCAGCAGTTTATCCAGGTTGCCCTACAATGAGCAGTTCTTC. Protein sequence: CASSLSRLPYNEQFF.

This rearrangement joins TRBV5-1 to TRBJ1-6; no clear D. Deletions cut 0 bases from V and 7 bases from J, with 11 bases between. This CDR3 spans 15 amino acids. Germline V gene lookup returns CDR1 SGHRS and CDR2 YFSETQ. In nucleotides, the CDR3 is TGCGCCAGCAGCTTGGGATTTCTCGGGAATTCACCCCTCCACTTT. Amino acids: CASSLGFLGNSPLHF. Drawing the rest from reference TRBV5-1 and TRBJ1-6, the complete variable domain is KAGVTQTPRYLIKTRGQQVTLSCSPISGHRSVSWYQQTPGQGLQFLFEYFSETQRNKGNFPGRFSGRQFSNSRSEMNVSTLELGDSALYLCASSLGFLGNSPLHFGNGTRLTVT.